The present entry profiles one T cell receptor beta chain with its context. Its antigen specificity is not known. No base-level quality is on record; no much larger clone is a single base apart. Library prep was done by the immunoSEQ multiplex PCR assay. DNA from the cultured and isolated CD4+ T cells underwent TCR beta CDR3 sequencing. Regarding the original processing steps: Non-productive TCR sequences were discarded, and reads were trimmed to the CDR3 region, with only CDR3s of 7 or more amino acids retained. The MANAFEST web app was used to identify antigen-specific clonotypes by comparing expansion in peptide wells with expansion in reference cultures. Positive clones required FDR<0.05 expansion versus reference and all other wells, odds ratio above 5, and frequency above 0.1% in two replicate wells. A clonotype was called cross-reactive if it was significantly expanded both in SARS-CoV-2 spike wells and in at least one common cold coronavirus spike condition. CDR3 similarity was assessed by Levenshtein distance with the stringdist R package, and unrooted trees were built with ape in R 3.6.1. TCRdb took this table from immuneACCESS and kept in-frame rearrangements with V and J called. Such tables lack part of the clones; where checked against another copy, unresolved V genes explain under half of the gap, and the rest is unexplained. The DNA was the basis for D and trimming; V, J and clone size are from that table. The table for this sample lists approximately 70,000 clones; around 69% of them were counted only once. Approximately 2.2% of the sample lies in the top ten.

The data are from a study of vaccination effects on CD4 cells after COVID-19 (dated 2022 in TCRdb). Study-level background: To identify antigen-specific CD4+ T cell clonotypes by their expansion, the ViraFEST assay first stimulated PBMC with viral peptide pools and then applied TCR sequencing. In the study, cultures from other donors were sequenced using the Oncomine TCR Beta short-read assay on an Illumina iSeq 100. The full study included 10 COVID-19 convalescent patients and a few SARS-CoV-2-naive healthy vaccine recipients. SARS-CoV-2 spike-specific CD4+ TCR repertoires from before and after mRNA vaccination were compared in COVID-19 convalescent patients and in infection-naive vaccine recipients. Post-vaccine samples across the study were collected a median of 72 days after the second dose, with a range of 14 to 241. Two million PBMC per well were cultured in IMDM with about 4.5% human AB serum, 10 IU/ml IL-2 and gentamicin, plus 10 ug/ml peptides.

Overall study outcomes, separate from this receptor: Marked clonal contraction was observed in both infection-induced and vaccine-induced clones at late post-vaccination timepoints, consistent with waning T cell responses. Limitations of the study were the small number of convalescent patients and the absence of early post-infection timepoints. In healthy vaccine recipients, vaccine-induced clones were almost all SARS-CoV-2 mono-reactive, with only 1 of 255 being cross-reactive with common cold coronaviruses.

After 10 days of culture, CD4+ T cells were isolated with the EasySep CD4+ T cell isolation kit. Participants received two doses of either the BNT162b2 or the mRNA-1273 mRNA SARS-CoV-2 vaccine. None of the healthy vaccine recipients had a prior SARS-CoV-2 infection, which was confirmed by nucleocapsid antibody tests that came back negative both before and after vaccination. Half of the culture medium was replaced with fresh IL-2-containing medium on days 3 and 7. Unless noted otherwise, every peptide stimulation condition was cultured in triplicate wells. Using Ficoll-Paque Plus gradient centrifugation, PBMC were separated from whole blood and then either used fresh or cryopreserved at -140C. Genomic DNA was extracted from cultured CD4+ T cells with the QIAamp micro DNA kit. From the cysteine up to the phenylalanine, the CDR3 has a length of 16 residues. CDR3 DNA is the only sequence kept; it has 48 bases, read in frame from the first base. V lost 4 bases and J lost 7 bases, and the count of bases not matched to a germline gene is 11. From a lookup of the germline V gene, CDR1 and CDR2 are MNHNS and SASEGT.

Sample: CD4+ T cells from PBMCs cultured without peptide, taken after COVID-19 vaccination. Recombination joined TRBV6-1 with TRBJ1-5; TRBD1 matches 9 bases in the middle. The receptor's source is a human donor who received a COVID-19 vaccine. For the CDR3, the sequence is CASSGPGTGHGQPQHF. The nucleotide sequence reads as follows: TGTGCCAGCAGTGGGCCCGGGACAGGGCATGGACAGCCCCAGCATTTT.